These T cell receptor beta chains were read from a single sample in a study of blood T cell repertoires in COVID-19. Method: immunoSEQ multiplex PCR; TCRdb's copy keeps in-frame clones and lacks some. The sample has 210,000 or so clones, around 90% seen once. The sequenced material came from peripheral blood. All receptors derive from a man over 45 with acute or convalescent COVID-19. The CDR3 runs from the conserved cysteine through the conserved F or W. The D gene is left open where the match is weak. Clone size is given for some rows only: seen once, a few or many times, or a class if the clone is expanded.

d_call: -
v_call: TRBV11-2
cdr3_length: 14
j_call: TRBJ2-3
clone_size: once
cdr3_aa: CASSLAQAADTQYF
cdr3_nt: TGTGCCAGCAGCTTAGCTCAGGCAGCAGATACGCAGTATTTT

d_call: TRBD1
v_call: TRBV12-3/TRBV12-4
cdr3_length: 13
j_call: TRBJ1-1
clone_size: -
cdr3_aa: CASSYQGDTEAFF
cdr3_nt: TGTGCCAGCTCCTACCAGGGGGACACTGAAGCTTTCTTT

d_call: -
v_call: TRBV28
cdr3_length: 16
j_call: TRBJ1-5
clone_size: -
cdr3_aa: CASSLPGQLSNQPQHF
cdr3_nt: TGTGCCAGCAGTTTACCCGGACAGCTCAGCAATCAGCCCCAGCATTTT

d_call: -
v_call: TRBV10-3
cdr3_length: 12
j_call: TRBJ1-1
clone_size: once
cdr3_aa: CAISDRGAEAFF
cdr3_nt: TGTGCCATCAGTGACAGGGGAGCTGAAGCTTTCTTT

d_call: TRBD1
v_call: TRBV12-3/TRBV12-4
cdr3_length: 13
j_call: TRBJ2-3
clone_size: once
cdr3_aa: CASQRDRGDTQYF
cdr3_nt: TGTGCCAGCCAGCGGGACAGGGGAGATACGCAGTATTTT

d_call: -
v_call: TRBV3-1/TRBV3-2
cdr3_length: 13
j_call: TRBJ2-5
clone_size: -
cdr3_aa: CASSSGVGETQYF
cdr3_nt: TGTGCCAGCAGTTCGGGAGTCGGGGAGACCCAGTACTTC

d_call: -
v_call: TRBV18
cdr3_length: 13
j_call: TRBJ2-7
clone_size: -
cdr3_aa: CASSPPSENEQYF
cdr3_nt: TGTGCCAGCTCACCACCCTCCGAGAACGAGCAGTACTTC

d_call: TRBD1
v_call: TRBV7-2
cdr3_length: 16
j_call: TRBJ2-4
clone_size: -
cdr3_aa: CASSPMDRGMKNIQYF
cdr3_nt: TGTGCCAGCAGCCCCATGGACAGGGGAATGAAAAACATTCAGTACTTC

d_call: -
v_call: TRBV19
cdr3_length: 13
j_call: TRBJ2-2
clone_size: -
cdr3_aa: CASRGSGTGELFF
cdr3_nt: TGTGCCAGTAGGGGCTCGGGAACCGGGGAGCTGTTTTTT

d_call: -
v_call: TRBV5-8
cdr3_length: 16
j_call: TRBJ1-5
clone_size: once
cdr3_aa: CASSLFGRVSRAPQHF
cdr3_nt: TGTGCCAGCAGCTTGTTTGGCAGGGTGTCAAGGGCGCCCCAGCATTTT

d_call: -
v_call: TRBV29-1
cdr3_length: 11
j_call: TRBJ1-1
clone_size: once
cdr3_aa: CSEDGPGEAFF
cdr3_nt: TGCAGCGAAGACGGTCCGGGGGAAGCTTTCTTT

d_call: -
v_call: TRBV25-1
cdr3_length: 15
j_call: TRBJ1-4
clone_size: -
cdr3_aa: CASSEYRSAEEKLFF
cdr3_nt: TGTGCCAGCAGTGAATATAGGTCGGCGGAAGAAAAACTGTTTTTT

d_call: TRBD2
v_call: TRBV5-1
cdr3_length: 16
j_call: TRBJ2-1
clone_size: -
cdr3_aa: CASSLGGLAGVSEQFF
cdr3_nt: TGCGCCAGCAGCTTGGGCGGACTAGCGGGAGTGAGTGAGCAGTTCTTC

d_call: TRBD1
v_call: TRBV28
cdr3_length: 13
j_call: TRBJ2-3
clone_size: -
cdr3_aa: CASRGQSTDTQYF
cdr3_nt: TGTGCCAGCAGGGGACAGTCCACAGATACGCAGTATTTT

d_call: -
v_call: TRBV28
cdr3_length: 13
j_call: TRBJ1-1
clone_size: -
cdr3_aa: CASSSYSKPGAFF
cdr3_nt: TGTGCCAGCAGTTCCTACAGTAAACCAGGGGCTTTCTTT

d_call: -
v_call: TRBV28
cdr3_length: 11
j_call: TRBJ2-1
clone_size: -
cdr3_aa: CASRAGYEQFF
cdr3_nt: TGTGCCAGCAGAGCAGGCTATGAGCAGTTCTTC

d_call: -
v_call: TRBV29-1
cdr3_length: 15
j_call: TRBJ1-2
clone_size: -
cdr3_aa: CSVGGPRDTNYGYTF
cdr3_nt: TGCAGCGTTGGAGGCCCCCGGGATACTAACTATGGCTACACCTTC

d_call: -
v_call: TRBV7-2
cdr3_length: 13
j_call: TRBJ2-3
clone_size: -
cdr3_aa: CASSFTLEDTQYF
cdr3_nt: TGTGCCAGCAGCTTTACACTAGAAGATACGCAGTATTTT

d_call: TRBD2
v_call: TRBV29-1
cdr3_length: 13
j_call: TRBJ2-3
clone_size: -
cdr3_aa: CSVLEGGEDTQYF
cdr3_nt: TGCAGCGTCCTCGAGGGAGGGGAAGATACGCAGTATTTT

d_call: TRBD1
v_call: TRBV5-6
cdr3_length: 15
j_call: TRBJ2-3
clone_size: once
cdr3_aa: CASSLERGPPDTQYF
cdr3_nt: TGTGCCAGCAGCTTGGAGAGGGGGCCTCCGGATACGCAGTATTTT

d_call: -
v_call: TRBV28
cdr3_length: 15
j_call: TRBJ1-6
clone_size: -
cdr3_aa: CASSLQGTYNSPLHF
cdr3_nt: TGTGCCAGCAGTTTACAGGGCACCTATAATTCACCCCTCCACTTT

d_call: -
v_call: TRBV11-3
cdr3_length: 13
j_call: TRBJ1-1
clone_size: -
cdr3_aa: CASSLGGRTEAFF
cdr3_nt: TGTGCCAGCAGCTTAGGGGGGCGCACTGAAGCTTTCTTT

d_call: TRBD1
v_call: TRBV9
cdr3_length: 15
j_call: TRBJ2-3
clone_size: few
cdr3_aa: CASSVVGQDTDTQYF
cdr3_nt: TGTGCCAGCAGCGTAGTAGGACAGGACACAGATACGCAGTATTTT

d_call: TRBD1
v_call: TRBV29-1
cdr3_length: 14
j_call: TRBJ2-7
clone_size: -
cdr3_aa: CSVGVSGQAYEQYF
cdr3_nt: TGCAGCGTTGGTGTTAGTGGACAGGCCTACGAGCAGTACTTC

d_call: TRBD2
v_call: TRBV6-6
cdr3_length: 13
j_call: TRBJ2-2
clone_size: -
cdr3_aa: CASSYPREEGLFF
cdr3_nt: TGTGCCAGCAGTTACCCGCGGGAGGAGGGGCTGTTTTTT

d_call: -
v_call: TRBV19
cdr3_length: 13
j_call: TRBJ1-5
clone_size: -
cdr3_aa: CASTPTRDQPQHF
cdr3_nt: TGTGCCAGTACCCCGACTAGGGATCAGCCCCAGCATTTT

d_call: -
v_call: TRBV6-2/TRBV6-3
cdr3_length: 14
j_call: TRBJ1-5
clone_size: once
cdr3_aa: CASSYSNRNQPQHF
cdr3_nt: TGTGCCAGCAGTTACTCGAACAGGAATCAGCCCCAGCATTTT

d_call: TRBD1
v_call: TRBV18
cdr3_length: 15
j_call: TRBJ2-5
clone_size: -
cdr3_aa: CASTSGTVSSETQYF
cdr3_nt: TGTGCCAGCACCTCCGGGACAGTATCTTCCGAGACCCAGTACTTC

d_call: TRBD1
v_call: TRBV5-1
cdr3_length: 16
j_call: TRBJ1-6
clone_size: -
cdr3_aa: CASSSPPGQVNSPLHF
cdr3_nt: TGCGCCAGCAGCTCTCCACCGGGACAGGTTAATTCACCCCTCCACTTT

d_call: -
v_call: TRBV30
cdr3_length: 16
j_call: TRBJ1-6
clone_size: -
cdr3_aa: CAWSVGGSSYNSPLHF
cdr3_nt: TGTGCCTGGAGTGTCGGAGGGAGCTCCTATAATTCACCCCTCCACTTT

d_call: TRBD1
v_call: TRBV28
cdr3_length: 14
j_call: TRBJ2-7
clone_size: -
cdr3_aa: CASSSPQGPHEQYF
cdr3_nt: TGTGCCAGCAGTTCCCCACAGGGGCCCCACGAGCAGTACTTC

d_call: -
v_call: TRBV6-6
cdr3_length: 15
j_call: TRBJ1-2
clone_size: -
cdr3_aa: CASSYSSGSNYGYTF
cdr3_nt: TGTGCCAGCAGTTACTCGAGTGGTTCTAACTATGGCTACACCTTC

d_call: -
v_call: TRBV4-1
cdr3_length: 13
j_call: TRBJ2-3
clone_size: -
cdr3_aa: CASSPQSTDTQYF
cdr3_nt: TGCGCCAGCAGCCCACAAAGCACAGATACGCAGTATTTT

d_call: TRBD1
v_call: TRBV11-2
cdr3_length: 13
j_call: TRBJ2-7
clone_size: -
cdr3_aa: CASSFTGDYEQYF
cdr3_nt: TGTGCCAGCAGCTTCACAGGGGACTACGAGCAGTACTTC

d_call: -
v_call: TRBV5-4
cdr3_length: 13
j_call: TRBJ2-3
clone_size: -
cdr3_aa: CASSLRGSDTQYF
cdr3_nt: TGTGCCAGCAGCCTAAGGGGGTCTGATACGCAGTATTTT

d_call: -
v_call: TRBV4-1
cdr3_length: 15
j_call: TRBJ1-1
clone_size: -
cdr3_aa: CASSQQGSLRTEAFF
cdr3_nt: TGCGCCAGCAGCCAACAGGGGTCCCTGCGGACTGAAGCTTTCTTT

d_call: TRBD1
v_call: TRBV30
cdr3_length: 15
j_call: TRBJ1-3
clone_size: -
cdr3_aa: CAWSNKGAAGNTIYF
cdr3_nt: TGTGCCTGGAGTAATAAGGGGGCGGCTGGAAACACCATATATTTT

d_call: TRBD1
v_call: TRBV6-6
cdr3_length: 19
j_call: TRBJ2-6
clone_size: -
cdr3_aa: CASSSPSGTGTPGANVLTF
cdr3_nt: TGTGCCAGCAGCTCACCCTCCGGGACAGGGACCCCTGGGGCCAACGTCCTGACTTTC

d_call: -
v_call: TRBV5-4
cdr3_length: 13
j_call: TRBJ2-6
clone_size: -
cdr3_aa: CASTQDRANVLTF
cdr3_nt: TGTGCCAGCACCCAGGACAGGGCCAACGTCCTGACTTTC

d_call: TRBD1
v_call: TRBV9
cdr3_length: 13
j_call: TRBJ1-1
clone_size: -
cdr3_aa: CASSAGQGTEAFF
cdr3_nt: TGTGCCAGCAGCGCGGGACAGGGCACTGAAGCTTTCTTT

d_call: TRBD1
v_call: TRBV6-6
cdr3_length: 16
j_call: TRBJ1-5
clone_size: -
cdr3_aa: CASSYRGQEANQPQHF
cdr3_nt: TGTGCCAGCAGTTACCGTGGACAGGAAGCCAATCAGCCCCAGCATTTT

d_call: TRBD2
v_call: TRBV5-1
cdr3_length: 15
j_call: TRBJ2-3
clone_size: -
cdr3_aa: CASSLLTSSTDTQYF
cdr3_nt: TGCGCCAGCAGCTTGTTGACTAGCTCCACAGATACGCAGTATTTT

d_call: TRBD1
v_call: TRBV7-2
cdr3_length: 14
j_call: TRBJ1-4
clone_size: -
cdr3_aa: CASSYQGAGEKLFF
cdr3_nt: TGTGCCAGCAGCTATCAGGGGGCTGGTGAAAAACTGTTTTTT

d_call: -
v_call: TRBV19
cdr3_length: 18
j_call: TRBJ2-5
clone_size: -
cdr3_aa: CASSMFATGFRGEKTQYF
cdr3_nt: TGTGCCAGTAGTATGTTCGCGACAGGGTTTCGCGGGGAGAAGACCCAGTACTTC

d_call: -
v_call: TRBV7-2
cdr3_length: 13
j_call: TRBJ1-1
clone_size: -
cdr3_aa: CASSSQGVTEAFF
cdr3_nt: TGTGCCAGCAGCTCTCAAGGGGTCACTGAAGCTTTCTTT

d_call: -
v_call: TRBV27
cdr3_length: 15
j_call: TRBJ2-1
clone_size: once
cdr3_aa: CASSHSGNSYNEQFF
cdr3_nt: TGTGCCAGCAGTCATAGCGGCAACTCCTACAATGAGCAGTTCTTC

d_call: -
v_call: TRBV7-2
cdr3_length: 13
j_call: TRBJ1-4
clone_size: -
cdr3_aa: CASSVQGGEKLFF
cdr3_nt: TGTGCCAGCAGCGTGCAGGGCGGCGAAAAACTGTTTTTT